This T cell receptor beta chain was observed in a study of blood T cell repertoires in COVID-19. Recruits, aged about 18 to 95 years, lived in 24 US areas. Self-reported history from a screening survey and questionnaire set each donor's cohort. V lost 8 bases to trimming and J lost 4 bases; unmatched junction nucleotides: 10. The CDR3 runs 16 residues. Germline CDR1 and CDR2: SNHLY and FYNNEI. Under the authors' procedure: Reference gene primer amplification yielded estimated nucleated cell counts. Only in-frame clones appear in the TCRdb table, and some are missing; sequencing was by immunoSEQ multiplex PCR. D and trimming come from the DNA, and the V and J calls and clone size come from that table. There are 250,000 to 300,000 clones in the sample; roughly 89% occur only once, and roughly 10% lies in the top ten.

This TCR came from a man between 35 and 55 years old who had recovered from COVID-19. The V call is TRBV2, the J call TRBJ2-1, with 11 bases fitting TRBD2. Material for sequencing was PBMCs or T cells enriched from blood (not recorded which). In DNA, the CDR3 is TGTGCCAGCCCTGGGACTAGCGGAGTCCTATACAATGAGCAGTTCTTC. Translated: CASPGTSGVLYNEQFF.